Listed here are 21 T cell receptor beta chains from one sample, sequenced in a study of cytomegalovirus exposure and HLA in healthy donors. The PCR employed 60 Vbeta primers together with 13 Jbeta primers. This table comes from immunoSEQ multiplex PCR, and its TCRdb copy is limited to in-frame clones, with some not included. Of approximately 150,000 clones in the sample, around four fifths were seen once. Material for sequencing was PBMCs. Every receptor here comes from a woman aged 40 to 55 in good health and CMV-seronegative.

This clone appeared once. Here the CDR3 reads CSASRTEEAFF. In nucleotides, the CDR3 is TGCAGTGCTAGCCGGACAGAGGAAGCTTTCTTT. This rearrangement joins TRBV20-1 to TRBJ1-1, with a weak D call TRBD1 (6 bases). The germline CDR1 and CDR2 sequences are DFQATT and SNEGSKA (reference sequence). The CDR3 covers 11 residues. The V gene lost 3 bases and the J gene lost 8 bases, with 10 bases spanning the gap.

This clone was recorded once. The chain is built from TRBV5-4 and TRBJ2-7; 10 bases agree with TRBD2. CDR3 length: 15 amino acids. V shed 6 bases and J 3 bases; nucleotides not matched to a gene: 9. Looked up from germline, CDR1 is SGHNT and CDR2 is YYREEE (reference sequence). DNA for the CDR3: TGTGCCAGCAACCCTAGTCCTAGCGGGAGCTACGAGCAGTACTTC. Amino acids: CASNPSPSGSYEQYF. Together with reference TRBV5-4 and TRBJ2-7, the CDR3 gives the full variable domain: ETGVTQSPTHLIKTRGQQVTLRCSSQSGHNTVSWYQQALGQGPQFIFQYYREEENGRGNFPPRFSGLQFPNYSSELNVNALELDDSALYLCASNPSPSGSYEQYFGPGTRLTVT.

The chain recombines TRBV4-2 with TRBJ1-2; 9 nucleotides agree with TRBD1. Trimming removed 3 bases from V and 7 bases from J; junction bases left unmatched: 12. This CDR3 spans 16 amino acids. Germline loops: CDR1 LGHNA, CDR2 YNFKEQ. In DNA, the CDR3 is TGTGCCAGCAGCCAGGGGACAGGGAGGTATTTGGGTGGCTACACCTTC. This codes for CASSQGTGRYLGGYTF.

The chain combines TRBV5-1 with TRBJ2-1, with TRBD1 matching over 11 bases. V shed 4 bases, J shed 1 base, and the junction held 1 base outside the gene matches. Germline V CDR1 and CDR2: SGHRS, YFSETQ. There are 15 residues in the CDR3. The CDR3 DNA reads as TGCGCCAGCAGCAGGGACAGGGGGTCCTACAATGAGCAGTTCTTC. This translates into CASSRDRGSYNEQFF.

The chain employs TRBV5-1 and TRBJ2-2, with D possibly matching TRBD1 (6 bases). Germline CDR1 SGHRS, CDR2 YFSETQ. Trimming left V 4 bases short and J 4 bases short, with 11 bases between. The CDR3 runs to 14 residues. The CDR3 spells CASSPGQATGELFF. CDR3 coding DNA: TGCGCCAGCAGCCCGGGACAAGCCACCGGGGAGCTGTTTTTT.

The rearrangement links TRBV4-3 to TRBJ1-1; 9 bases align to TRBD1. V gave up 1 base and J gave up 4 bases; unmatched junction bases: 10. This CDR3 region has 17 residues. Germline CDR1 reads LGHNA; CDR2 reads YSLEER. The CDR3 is CASSQGGQGLVGTEAFF. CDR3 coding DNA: TGCGCCAGCAGCCAAGGCGGACAGGGGTTAGTAGGCACTGAAGCTTTCTTT.

The CDR3 protein is CASSSNRYEQYF. In DNA, the CDR3 is TGTGCCAGCAGCTCGAACCGGTACGAGCAGTACTTC. The V gene is TRBV7-2, the J gene TRBJ2-7; D gene ambiguous. Deletions cut 4 bases from V and 4 bases from J, with 8 bases between. The CDR3 covers 12 residues. CDR1 is SGHTA, CDR2 FQGNSA, per germline.

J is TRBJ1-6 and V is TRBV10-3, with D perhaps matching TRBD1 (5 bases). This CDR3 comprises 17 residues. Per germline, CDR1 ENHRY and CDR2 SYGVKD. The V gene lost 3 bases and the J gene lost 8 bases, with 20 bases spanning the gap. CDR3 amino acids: CAISEPRSGVGDSPLHF. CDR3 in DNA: TGTGCCATCAGTGAACCCCGGTCGGGGGTTGGGGATTCACCCCTCCACTTT.

Written as DNA, the CDR3 is TGCAGCGTTGACGGACAGGGGGGATATGGAGAGACCCAGTACTTC. Protein sequence: CSVDGQGGYGETQYF. The V gene is TRBV29-1, the J gene TRBJ2-5; 10 bases line up with TRBD1. There are 15 residues in the CDR3. Germline V gene lookup returns CDR1 SQVTM and CDR2 ANQGSEA. The trim removed 3 bases at V and 4 bases at J, leaving 8 bases unmatched. Drawing the rest from reference TRBV29-1 and TRBJ2-5, the complete variable domain is SAVISQKPSRDICQRGTSLTIQCQVDSQVTMMFWYRQQPGQSLTLIATANQGSEATYESGFVIDKFPISRPNLTFSTLTVSNMSPEDSSIYLCSVDGQGGYGETQYFGPGTRLLVL.

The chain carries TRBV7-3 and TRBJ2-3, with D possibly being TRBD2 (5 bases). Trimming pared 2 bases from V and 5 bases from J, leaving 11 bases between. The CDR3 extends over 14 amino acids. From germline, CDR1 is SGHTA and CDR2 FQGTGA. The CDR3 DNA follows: TGTGCCAGCAGCTTAGAGTCGGCGGGAGATACGCAGTATTTT. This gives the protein CASSLESAGDTQYF.

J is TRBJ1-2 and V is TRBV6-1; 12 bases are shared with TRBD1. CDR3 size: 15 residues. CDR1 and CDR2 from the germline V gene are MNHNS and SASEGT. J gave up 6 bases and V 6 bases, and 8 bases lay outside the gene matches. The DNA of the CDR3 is TGTGCCAGCAGACCCGGGACAGGGGGCGGGGATGGCTACACCTTC. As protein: CASRPGTGGGDGYTF.

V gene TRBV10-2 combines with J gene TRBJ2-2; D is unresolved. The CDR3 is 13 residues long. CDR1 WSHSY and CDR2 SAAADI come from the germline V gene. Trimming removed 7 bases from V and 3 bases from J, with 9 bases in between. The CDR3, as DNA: TGCGCCAGCAACTATACACACACCGGGGAGCTGTTTTTT. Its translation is CASNYTHTGELFF.

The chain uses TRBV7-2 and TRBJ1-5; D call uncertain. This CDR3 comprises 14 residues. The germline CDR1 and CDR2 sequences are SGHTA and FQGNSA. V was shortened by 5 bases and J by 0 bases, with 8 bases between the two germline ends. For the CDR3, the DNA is TGTGCCAGCAGCCCTAGTAATAGCAATCAGCCCCAGCATTTT. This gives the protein CASSPSNSNQPQHF.

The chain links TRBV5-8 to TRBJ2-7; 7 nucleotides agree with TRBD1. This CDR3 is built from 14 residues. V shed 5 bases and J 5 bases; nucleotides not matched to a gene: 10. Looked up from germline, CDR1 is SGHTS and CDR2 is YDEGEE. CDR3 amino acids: CASRFQGDRDEQYF. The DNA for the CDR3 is TGTGCCAGCAGATTCCAGGGGGATCGGGACGAGCAGTACTTC.

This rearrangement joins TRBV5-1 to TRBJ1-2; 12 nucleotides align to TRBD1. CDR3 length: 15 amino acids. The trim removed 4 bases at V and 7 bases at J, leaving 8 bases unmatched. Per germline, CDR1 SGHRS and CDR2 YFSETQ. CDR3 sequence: CASSDWDRGHLGYTF. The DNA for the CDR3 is TGCGCCAGCAGCGACTGGGACAGGGGGCATCTTGGCTACACCTTC.

CDR3 in DNA: TGTGCCACCAGCAGGGACAGGTTCAGCTACGAGCAGTACTTC. Protein product: CATSRDRFSYEQYF. The rearrangement joins TRBV15 to TRBJ2-5; TRBD1 matches at 7 bases. The better agreement between TRBJ2-7 and the DNA end casts doubt on the J call. The germline V gene encodes CDR1 LNHNV and CDR2 YYDKDF (reference sequence). This CDR3 is built from 14 residues.

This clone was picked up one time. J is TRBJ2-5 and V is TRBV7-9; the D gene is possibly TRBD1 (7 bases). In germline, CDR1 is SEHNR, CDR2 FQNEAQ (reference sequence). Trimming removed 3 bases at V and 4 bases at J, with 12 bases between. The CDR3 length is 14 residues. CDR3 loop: CASSLYRGGETQYF. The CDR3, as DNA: TGTGCCAGCAGCTTGTACAGGGGAGGAGAGACCCAGTACTTC.

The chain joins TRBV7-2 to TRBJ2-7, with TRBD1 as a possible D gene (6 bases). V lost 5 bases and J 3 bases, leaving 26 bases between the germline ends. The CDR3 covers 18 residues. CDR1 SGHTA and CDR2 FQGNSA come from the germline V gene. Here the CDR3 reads CASSLGGGLRAIYYEQYF. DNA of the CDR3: TGTGCCAGCAGCCTAGGTGGGGGCCTCAGGGCGATCTACTACGAGCAGTACTTC.

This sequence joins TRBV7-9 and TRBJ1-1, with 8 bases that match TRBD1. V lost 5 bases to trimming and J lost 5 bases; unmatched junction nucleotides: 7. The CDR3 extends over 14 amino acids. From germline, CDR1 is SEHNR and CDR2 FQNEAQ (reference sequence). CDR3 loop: CASSPSTGETEAFF. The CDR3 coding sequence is TGTGCCAGCAGCCCCTCGACAGGGGAGACTGAAGCTTTCTTT.

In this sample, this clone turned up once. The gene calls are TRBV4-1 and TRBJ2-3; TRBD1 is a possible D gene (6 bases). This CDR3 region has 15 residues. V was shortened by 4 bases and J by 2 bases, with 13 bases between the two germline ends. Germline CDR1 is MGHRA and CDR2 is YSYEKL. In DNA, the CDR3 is TGCGCCAGCAGCCTCGTAGGACAGCACACAGATACGCAGTATTTT. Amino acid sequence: CASSLVGQHTDTQYF.

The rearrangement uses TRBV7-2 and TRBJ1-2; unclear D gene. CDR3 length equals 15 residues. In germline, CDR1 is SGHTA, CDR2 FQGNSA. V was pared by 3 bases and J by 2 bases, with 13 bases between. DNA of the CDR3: TGTGCCAGCAGCTTGGGGTTGGGCGGGAACTATGGCTACACCTTC. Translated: CASSLGLGGNYGYTF.